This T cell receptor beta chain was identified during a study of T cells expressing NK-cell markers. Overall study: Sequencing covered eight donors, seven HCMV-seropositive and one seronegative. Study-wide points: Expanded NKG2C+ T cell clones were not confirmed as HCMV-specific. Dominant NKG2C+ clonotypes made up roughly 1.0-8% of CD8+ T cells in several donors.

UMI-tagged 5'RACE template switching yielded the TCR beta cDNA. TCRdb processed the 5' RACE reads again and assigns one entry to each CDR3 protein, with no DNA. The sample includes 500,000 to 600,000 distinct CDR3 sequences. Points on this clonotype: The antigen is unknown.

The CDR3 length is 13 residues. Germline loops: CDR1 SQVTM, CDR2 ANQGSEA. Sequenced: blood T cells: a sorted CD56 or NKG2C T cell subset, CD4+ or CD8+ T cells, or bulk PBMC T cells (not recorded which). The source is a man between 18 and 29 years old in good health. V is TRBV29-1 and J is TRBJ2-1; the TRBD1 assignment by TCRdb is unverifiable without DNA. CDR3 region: CSGQGPNYNEQFF.